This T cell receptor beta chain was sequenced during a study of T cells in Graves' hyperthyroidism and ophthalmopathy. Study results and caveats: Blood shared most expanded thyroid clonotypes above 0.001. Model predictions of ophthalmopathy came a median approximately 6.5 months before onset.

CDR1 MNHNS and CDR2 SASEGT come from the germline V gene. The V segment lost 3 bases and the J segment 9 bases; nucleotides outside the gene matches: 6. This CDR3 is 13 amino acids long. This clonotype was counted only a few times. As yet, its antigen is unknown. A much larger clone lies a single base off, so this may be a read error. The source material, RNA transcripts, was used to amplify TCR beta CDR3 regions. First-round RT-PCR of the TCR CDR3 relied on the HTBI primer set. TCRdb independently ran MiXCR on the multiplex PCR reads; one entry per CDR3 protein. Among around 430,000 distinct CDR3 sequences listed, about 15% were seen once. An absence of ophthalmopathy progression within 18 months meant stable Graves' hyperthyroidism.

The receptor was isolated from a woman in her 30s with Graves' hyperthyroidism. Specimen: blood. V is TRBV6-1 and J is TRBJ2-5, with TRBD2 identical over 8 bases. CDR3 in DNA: TGTGCCAGCAGTGAGGGGGGGCGGGAGGCCCAGTACTTC. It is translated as CASSEGGREAQYF.